Sequencing of this TCR beta chain was carried out in a study of cytomegalovirus exposure and HLA in healthy donors. Study context: A later analysis reported the same platform for the roughly 120 validation repertoires and the roughly 700 first-cohort repertoires. Notes on the study in general: A later analysis found first-cohort TCR clusters tended to co-occur in the 130 or so validation repertoires.

Assay: immunoSEQ multiplex PCR; the TCRdb copy retains only in-frame clones and omits some. The top ten hold less than 0.4% of the sample, which has over 200,000 clones, around 87% seen once. V gave up 6 bases and J gave up 3 bases, with 9 bases separating them. CDR3 length equals 12 residues. Per the germline V gene, CDR1 is MNHNS and CDR2 is SASEGT. Comment on this clone: Its matching antigen is unknown.

The sample was PBMCs. This sequence originates from a woman aged 18 to 35 in good health and CMV-seronegative. The chain uses TRBV6-1 and TRBJ2-7; D perhaps matches TRBD2 (5 bases). This CDR3 reads CASSTGFYEQYV. In nucleotides, the CDR3 is TGTGCCAGCAGCACGGGATTCTACGAGCAGTACGTC.